This section outlines one T cell receptor beta chain sequence together with its context. Its specificity is not known. This sample is part of a study of T cell responses to AZD1222 COVID-19 vaccine. Broader study findings: Nearly half of spike-specific TCRs reportedly go after variant regions that carry no mutations. With two AZD1222 doses given, Spike-specific TCR breadth and depth both rose.

Trimming took off 3 bases at V and 0 bases at J, with 9 bases between the two ends. Germline CDR1 and CDR2: ENHRY and SYGVKD. The CDR3 length is 15 residues. Only in-frame clones appear in the TCRdb table, and some are missing; sequencing was by immunoSEQ multiplex PCR. This table has 180,000 or so clones, just over 90% appearing once. This chain joins TRBV10-3 and TRBJ1-5; possible D gene TRBD1, 5 bases. The origin of this receptor is an adult in good health. Sample: peripheral blood, taken on day 0 of AZD1222 vaccination. The CDR3 bases are TGTGCCATCAGTGAATGGGGGATTAGCAATCAGCCCCAGCATTTT. It translates to CAISEWGISNQPQHF.